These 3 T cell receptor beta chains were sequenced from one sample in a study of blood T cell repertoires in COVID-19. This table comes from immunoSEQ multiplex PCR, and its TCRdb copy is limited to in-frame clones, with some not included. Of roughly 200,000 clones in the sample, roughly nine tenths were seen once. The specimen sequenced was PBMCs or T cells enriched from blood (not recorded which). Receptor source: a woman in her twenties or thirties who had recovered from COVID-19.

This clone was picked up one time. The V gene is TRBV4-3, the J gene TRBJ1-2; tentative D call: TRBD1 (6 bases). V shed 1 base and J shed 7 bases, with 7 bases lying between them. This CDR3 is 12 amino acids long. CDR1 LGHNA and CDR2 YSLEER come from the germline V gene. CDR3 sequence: CASSQAGAGYTF. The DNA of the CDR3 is TGCGCCAGCAGCCAAGCAGGGGCTGGCTACACCTTC.

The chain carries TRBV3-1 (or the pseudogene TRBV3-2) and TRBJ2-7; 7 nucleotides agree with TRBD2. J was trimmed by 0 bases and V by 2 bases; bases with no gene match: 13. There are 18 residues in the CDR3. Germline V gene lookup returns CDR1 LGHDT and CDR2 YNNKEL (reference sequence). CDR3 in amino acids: CASSQRQRGRYSSYEQYF. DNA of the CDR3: TGTGCCAGCAGCCAAAGACAGCGGGGACGGTACAGCTCCTACGAGCAGTACTTC.

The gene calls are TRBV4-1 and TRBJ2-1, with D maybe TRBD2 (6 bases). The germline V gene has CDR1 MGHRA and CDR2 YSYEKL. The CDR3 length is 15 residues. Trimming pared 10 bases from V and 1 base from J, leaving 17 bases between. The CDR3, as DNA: TGCGCCACCGGAGATCGACTAGATTCCTACAATGAGCAGTTCTTC. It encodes CATGDRLDSYNEQFF.